The next 6 T cell receptor beta chains were all read from a single sample in a study of blood T cell repertoires in COVID-19 (TCRdb year 2020). Library prep was done by the immunoSEQ multiplex PCR assay. Not all clones reach the TCRdb copy of this immuneACCESS table, which keeps in-frame sequences only. Checked studies attribute under half of the gap to unresolved V genes and leave the rest unexplained. This sample comprises roughly 200,000 clones, 87% of them detected only once. The ten largest account for around 2.4% of the sample. The sample taken for sequencing was PBMCs or T cells enriched from blood (not recorded which). Receptors originate from a woman in her 30s who had recovered from COVID-19.

This rearrangement joins TRBV2 to TRBJ1-1; D possibly corresponds to TRBD1 (5 bases). The CDR3 extends over 13 amino acids. V was shortened by 5 bases and J by 3 bases, with 10 bases between the two germline ends. CDR1 SNHLY and CDR2 FYNNEI come from the germline V gene. Here the CDR3 DNA reads TGTGCCAGCAGTTATGACAGACACACTGAAGCTTTCTTT. The encoded protein is CASSYDRHTEAFF.

The V call is TRBV30, the J call TRBJ2-3; D perhaps matches TRBD2 (5 bases). This CDR3 comprises 18 residues. V dropped 1 base and J dropped 4 bases, with 24 bases sitting between them. Germline values: CDR1 GTSNPN, CDR2 SVGIG (reference sequence). The CDR3: CAWSEVLVARLYADTQYF. CDR3 DNA sequence: TGTGCCTGGAGTGAGGTACTAGTCGCACGGCTGTACGCAGATACGCAGTATTTT.

This rearrangement joins TRBV7-9 to TRBJ1-6; D perhaps matches TRBD1 (5 bases). This CDR3 spans 15 amino acids. The ends were cut back, 4 bases at V and 10 bases at J, with 17 bases in the middle. Germline V CDR1 and CDR2: SEHNR, FQNEAQ (reference sequence). The CDR3 region is CASSSFTTWGSPLHF. The CDR3 coding sequence is TGTGCCAGCAGCTCCTTTACCACCTGGGGCTCACCCCTCCACTTT.

The CDR3: CASSSRGGGSGNQPQHF. The DNA for the CDR3 is TGTGCCAGTAGTTCCCGGGGAGGGGGGTCCGGCAATCAGCCCCAGCATTTT. The chain employs TRBV19 and TRBJ1-5; weak D call: TRBD1 (6 bases). The CDR3 length is 17 residues. The V gene's germline CDR1 is LNHDA and CDR2 SQIVND (reference sequence). Trimming removed 5 bases from V and 2 bases from J, with 19 bases in between.

The rearrangement uses TRBV9 and TRBJ2-2, with TRBD2 matching 8 bases. Germline V gives CDR1 SGDLS, CDR2 YYNGEE. The CDR3 contains 17 residues. J was trimmed by 5 bases and V by 0 bases; bases with no gene match: 9. The DNA for the CDR3 is TGTGCCAGCAGCGTAGTTCCCGGGGGGGCAGTAACCGGGGAGCTGTTTTTT. It codes for CASSVVPGGAVTGELFF.

The chain uses TRBV5-5 and TRBJ2-3, with TRBD1 matching 7 bases. In germline, CDR1 is SGHKS, CDR2 YYEKEE (reference sequence). V gave up 4 bases and J gave up 4 bases; unmatched junction bases: 3. The CDR3 is 13 residues long. The DNA of the CDR3 is TGTGCCAGCAGCCGAGGGGGCTCAGATACGCAGTATTTT. Amino acid sequence: CASSRGGSDTQYF.